This note documents a single T cell receptor (beta chain) sequence. CDR1 is SGHVS, CDR2 FQNEAQ, per germline. Trimming removed 1 base from V and 6 bases from J, with 19 bases in between. There are 17 residues in the CDR3. The protocol was immunoSEQ multiplex PCR, while the TCRdb copy is restricted to in-frame clones and leaves out a portion. Found here are roughly 55,000 clones, around 87% of them singletons; the top ten hold approximately 12%. This entry is derived from a study of OX40 agonist ivuxolimab in advanced cancers. Sample: CD4+ or CD8+ T cells sorted from blood, taken in a trial of the OX40 agonist ivuxolimab. The source is an adult with an advanced solid tumor such as melanoma, head and neck, liver or kidney cancer. V usage is TRBV7-8 and J usage is TRBJ1-5, with D hard to call. The CDR3 loop reads CASSLGSAGKVSQPQHF. CDR3 bases: TGTGCCAGCAGCTTAGGGTCGGCGGGGAAAGTAAGTCAGCCCCAGCATTTT.